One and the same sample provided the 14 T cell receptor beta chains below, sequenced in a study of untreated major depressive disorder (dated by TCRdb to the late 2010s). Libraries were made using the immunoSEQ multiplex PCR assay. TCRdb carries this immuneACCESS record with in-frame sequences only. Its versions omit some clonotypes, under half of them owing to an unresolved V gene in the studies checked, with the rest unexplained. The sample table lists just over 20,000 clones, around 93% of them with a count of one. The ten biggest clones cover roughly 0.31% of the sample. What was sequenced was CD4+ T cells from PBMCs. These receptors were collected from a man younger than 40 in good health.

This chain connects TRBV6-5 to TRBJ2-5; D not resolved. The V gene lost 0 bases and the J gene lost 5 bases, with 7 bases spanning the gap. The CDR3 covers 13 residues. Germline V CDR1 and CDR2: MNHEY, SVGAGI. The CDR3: CASSYSKGETQYF. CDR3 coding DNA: TGTGCCAGCAGTTACTCAAAAGGCGAGACCCAGTACTTC.

In DNA form, the CDR3 reads TGTGCCAGCAGCCCAGTGATGGGGAGGGGTCAAGCCTACGAGCAGTACTTC. Its translation is CASSPVMGRGQAYEQYF. The genes are TRBV7-9 and TRBJ2-7; 7 bases are shared with TRBD2. In germline, CDR1 is SEHNR, CDR2 FQNEAQ (reference sequence). J gave up 2 bases and V 5 bases, and 15 bases lay outside the gene matches. The CDR3 contains 17 residues.

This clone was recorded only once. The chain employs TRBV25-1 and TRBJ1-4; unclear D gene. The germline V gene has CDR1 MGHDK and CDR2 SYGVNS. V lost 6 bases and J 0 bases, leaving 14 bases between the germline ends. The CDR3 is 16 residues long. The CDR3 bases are TGTGCCAGCAGCCGCGGAAGTCAGCCAACTAATGAAAAACTGTTTTTT. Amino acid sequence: CASSRGSQPTNEKLFF. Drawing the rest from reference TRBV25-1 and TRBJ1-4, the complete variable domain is EADIYQTPRYLVIGTGKKITLECSQTMGHDKMYWYQQDPGMELHLIHYSYGVNSTEKGDLSSESTVSRIRTEHFPLTLESARPSHTSQYLCASSRGSQPTNEKLFFGSGTQLSVL.

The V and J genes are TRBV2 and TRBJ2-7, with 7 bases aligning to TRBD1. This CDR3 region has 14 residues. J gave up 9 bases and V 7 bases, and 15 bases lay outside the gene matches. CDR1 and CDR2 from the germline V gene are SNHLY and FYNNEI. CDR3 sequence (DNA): TGTGCCAGCACTCCGGGACAGAAGTTGAGTGGGCAGTACTTC. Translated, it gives CASTPGQKLSGQYF.

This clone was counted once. The CDR3 loop reads CSAWTGGNYGYTF. CDR3 coding DNA: TGCAGCGCATGGACAGGGGGGAACTATGGCTACACCTTC. This rearrangement joins TRBV29-1 to TRBJ1-2; TRBD1 matches 10 bases. There are 13 residues in the CDR3. CDR1 SQVTM and CDR2 ANQGSEA come from the germline V gene. V lost 7 bases and J lost 2; bases outside the gene matches: 4.

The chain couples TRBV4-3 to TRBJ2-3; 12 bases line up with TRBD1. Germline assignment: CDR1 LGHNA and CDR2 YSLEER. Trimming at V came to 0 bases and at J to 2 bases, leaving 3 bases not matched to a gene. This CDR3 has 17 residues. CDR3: CASSQEAGQGATDTQYF. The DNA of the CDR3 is TGCGCCAGCAGCCAAGAAGCGGGACAGGGGGCCACAGATACGCAGTATTTT.

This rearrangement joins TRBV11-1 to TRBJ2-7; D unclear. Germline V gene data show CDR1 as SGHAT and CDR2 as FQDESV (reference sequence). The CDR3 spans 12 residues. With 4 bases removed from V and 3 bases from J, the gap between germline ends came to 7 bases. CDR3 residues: CASSSPYYEQYF. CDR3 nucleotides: TGTGCCAGCAGCTCACCCTACTACGAGCAGTACTTC.

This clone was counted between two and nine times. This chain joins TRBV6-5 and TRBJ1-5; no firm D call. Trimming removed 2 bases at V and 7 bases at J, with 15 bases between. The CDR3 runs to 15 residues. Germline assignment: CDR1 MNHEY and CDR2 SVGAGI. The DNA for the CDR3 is TGTGCCAGCAGTTACAACAGTCTAAAAGTCCAGCCCCAGCATTTT. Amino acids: CASSYNSLKVQPQHF.

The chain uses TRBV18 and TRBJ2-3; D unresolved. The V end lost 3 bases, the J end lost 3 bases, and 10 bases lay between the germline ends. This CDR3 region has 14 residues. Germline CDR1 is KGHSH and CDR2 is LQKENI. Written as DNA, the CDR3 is TGTGCCAGCTCACCCGGGTCGATAACAGATACGCAGTATTTT. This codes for CASSPGSITDTQYF.

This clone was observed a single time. The CDR3 region has the DNA TGTGCCACCAGCAGAGACACCTCAGCCGGGGCCAATCAGCCCCAGCATTTT. It translates to CATSRDTSAGANQPQHF. This chain joins TRBV15 and TRBJ1-5; D is possibly TRBD1 (5 bases). CDR1 is LNHNV and CDR2 is YYDKDF in the germline V gene (reference sequence). The CDR3 loop spans 17 amino acids. The V and J ends lost 0 bases and 3 bases respectively, with 15 bases between them.

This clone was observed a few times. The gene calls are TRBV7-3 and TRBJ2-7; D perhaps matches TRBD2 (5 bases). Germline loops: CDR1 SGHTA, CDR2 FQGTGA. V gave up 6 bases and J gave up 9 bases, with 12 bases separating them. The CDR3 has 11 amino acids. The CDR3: CASSRGSVQYF. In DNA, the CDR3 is TGTGCCAGCAGTCGAGGGTCTGTGCAGTACTTC.

The CDR3 region is CASSYEVGDYGYTF. The CDR3 DNA reads as TGTGCCAGCAGTTACGAGGTGGGGGATTATGGCTACACCTTC. V is TRBV6-5 and J is TRBJ1-2; D may be TRBD1 (5 bases). Looked up from germline, CDR1 is MNHEY and CDR2 is SVGAGI. The V and J ends lost 2 bases and 5 bases respectively, with 12 bases between them. This CDR3 contains 14 residues.

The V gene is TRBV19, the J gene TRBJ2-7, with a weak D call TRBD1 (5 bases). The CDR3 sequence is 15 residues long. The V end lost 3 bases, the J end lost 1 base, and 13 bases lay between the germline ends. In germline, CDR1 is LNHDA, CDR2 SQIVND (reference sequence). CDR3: CASSMKGEGSYEQYF. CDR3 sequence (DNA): TGTGCCAGTAGTATGAAAGGGGAAGGATCCTACGAGCAGTACTTC.

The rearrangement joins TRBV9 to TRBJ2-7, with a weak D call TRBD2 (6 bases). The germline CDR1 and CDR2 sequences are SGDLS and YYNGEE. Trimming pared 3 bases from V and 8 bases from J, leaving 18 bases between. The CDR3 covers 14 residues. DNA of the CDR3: TGTGCCAGCAGCGCGCCGGGGCCGGGACTTCAGCAGTACTTC. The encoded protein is CASSAPGPGLQQYF.